A single T cell receptor (beta chain) is shown here with its context. What it binds is not known. This entry comes from a study of CD8 T cells in ankylosing spondylitis. With V trimmed by 2 bases and J by 3 bases, 2 bases remained unmatched. The CDR3 has 15 residues. The germline V gene encodes CDR1 LNHNV and CDR2 YYDKDF (reference sequence). Whole-study findings and limits: Within peripheral blood, clones linked to disease were CD8+ and relatively rare. There were earlier reports of some motif variants in reactive arthritis synovial fluid and blood. Disease-linked clones reportedly concentrated significantly in matched ankylosing spondylitis synovial fluid.

Quantitative 5'-RACE with molecular barcodes was used to make the TCR beta libraries. TCRdb called the 5' RACE reads again in MiXCR, with one record for every CDR3 protein. The sample lists 150,000 to 200,000 distinct CDR3 sequences, about 13% occurring once. The sequence came from a male donor with ankylosing spondylitis or in good health (not recorded which). V is TRBV15 and J is TRBJ1-4; TRBD1 matches 8 bases. The sequenced material came from blood, either unsorted or a sorted T cell fraction (not recorded which). CDR3 sequence: CATSRQDRANEKLFF. The CDR3 DNA sequence: TGTGCCACCAGCAGACAGGACAGGGCTAATGAAAAACTGTTTTTT.